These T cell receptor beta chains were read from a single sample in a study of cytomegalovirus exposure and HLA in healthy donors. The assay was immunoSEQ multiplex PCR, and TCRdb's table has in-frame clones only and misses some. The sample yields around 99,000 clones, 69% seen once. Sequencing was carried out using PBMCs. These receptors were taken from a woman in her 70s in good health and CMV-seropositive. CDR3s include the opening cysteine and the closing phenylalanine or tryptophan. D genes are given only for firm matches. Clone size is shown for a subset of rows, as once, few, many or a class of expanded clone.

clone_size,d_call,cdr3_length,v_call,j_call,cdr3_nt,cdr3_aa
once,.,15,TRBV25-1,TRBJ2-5,TGTGCCAGCAGTGAATCCCCCCTAGGGGGAGAGACCCAGTACTTC,CASSESPLGGETQYF
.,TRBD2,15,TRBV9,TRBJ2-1,TGTGCCAGCAGCCCAGGGACTAGCGGGGGCAATGAGCAGTTCTTC,CASSPGTSGGNEQFF
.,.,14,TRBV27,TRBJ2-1,TGTGCCAGCAGTGGACAGACCCTTCTCAATGAGCAGTTCTTC,CASSGQTLLNEQFF
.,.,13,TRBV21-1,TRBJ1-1,TGTGCCAGCAGTTGTGGAGGGAACACTGAAGCTTTCTTT,CASSCGGNTEAFF
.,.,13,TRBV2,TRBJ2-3,TGTGCCAGCATTACGACAGTCGCGGATACGCAGTATTTT,CASITTVADTQYF
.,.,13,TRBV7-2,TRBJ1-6,TGTGCCAGCAGCTTAGAGGGGAATTCACCCCTCCACTTT,CASSLEGNSPLHF
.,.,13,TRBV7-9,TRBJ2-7,TGTGCCAGCAGCCTCGGGACATTCTACGAGCAGTACTTC,CASSLGTFYEQYF
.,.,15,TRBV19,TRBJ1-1,TGTGCCAGTAGTGTGACAGGCGAACCGAACACTGAAGCTTTCTTT,CASSVTGEPNTEAFF
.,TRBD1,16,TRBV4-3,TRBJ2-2,TGCGCCAGCAGCCAGACCGGGACAGCGAACACCGGGGAGCTGTTTTTT,CASSQTGTANTGELFF
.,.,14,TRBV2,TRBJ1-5,TGTGCCAGCAACCCGGGGGAGGGGGTGCAGCCCCAGCATTTT,CASNPGEGVQPQHF
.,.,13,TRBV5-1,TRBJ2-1,TGCGCCAGCAGCGACGGAGATTACCATGAGCAGTTCTTC,CASSDGDYHEQFF
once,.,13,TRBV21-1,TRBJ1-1,TGTGCCAGCAGCAAAGTAACTGATTTGGAAGCTTTCTTT,CASSKVTDLEAFF
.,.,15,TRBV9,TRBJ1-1,TGTGCCAGCAGCCCCCATAGGGGCCCAAACACTGAAGCTTTCTTT,CASSPHRGPNTEAFF
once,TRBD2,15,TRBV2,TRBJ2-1,TGTGCCAGCAGTCCTAGCGGGGGGGCCTACAATGAGCAGTTCTTC,CASSPSGGAYNEQFF
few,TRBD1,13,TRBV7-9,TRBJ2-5,TGTGCCAGCAGCTTAGGCAGGGGGGAGACCCAGTACTTC,CASSLGRGETQYF
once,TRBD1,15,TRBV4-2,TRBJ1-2,TGTGCCAGCAGCCAATTGACAGGGCTCCCCTATGGCTACACCTTC,CASSQLTGLPYGYTF
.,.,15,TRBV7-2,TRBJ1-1,TGTGCCAGCAGCTTAGTTCGGGGAGGGAACACTGAAGCTTTCTTT,CASSLVRGGNTEAFF
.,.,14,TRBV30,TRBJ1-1,TGTGCCTGGAGTACCCAGGGAGCGGGGACTGAAGCTTTCTTT,CAWSTQGAGTEAFF